Below, one T cell receptor (beta chain) is given with its context. TCRdb keeps only in-frame clones here, not all; method: immunoSEQ multiplex PCR. The data hold around 100,000 clones, with more than 90% observed a single time. The V segment lost 3 bases and the J segment 4 bases; nucleotides outside the gene matches: 11. The CDR3 runs to 16 residues. Germline-derived CDR1 and CDR2 are SGHRS and YFSETQ. The data originate from a study of T cell changes during pregnancy in multiple sclerosis. The rearrangement joins TRBV5-1 to TRBJ2-7; 9 bases agree with TRBD1. The source was peripheral blood, collected in the second trimester of pregnancy. This sequence was found in a female donor with multiple sclerosis, enrolled in a pregnancy study. CDR3 sequence reads: CASSYLGTGKSYEQYF. CDR3 DNA: TGCGCCAGCAGCTATCTCGGGACAGGGAAGAGTTACGAGCAGTACTTC.